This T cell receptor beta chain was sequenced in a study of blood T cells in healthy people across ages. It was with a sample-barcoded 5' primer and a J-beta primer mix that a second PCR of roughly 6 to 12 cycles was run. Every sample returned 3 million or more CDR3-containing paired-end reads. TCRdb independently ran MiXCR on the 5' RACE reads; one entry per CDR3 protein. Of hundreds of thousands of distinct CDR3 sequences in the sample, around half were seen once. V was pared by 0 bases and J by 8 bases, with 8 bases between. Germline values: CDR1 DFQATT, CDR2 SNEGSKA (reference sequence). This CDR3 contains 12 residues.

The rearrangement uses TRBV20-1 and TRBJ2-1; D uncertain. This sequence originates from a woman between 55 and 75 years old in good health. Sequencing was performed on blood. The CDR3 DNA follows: TGCAGTGCTAGAGATTTCAAGGATGAGCAGTTCTTC. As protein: CSARDFKDEQFF.